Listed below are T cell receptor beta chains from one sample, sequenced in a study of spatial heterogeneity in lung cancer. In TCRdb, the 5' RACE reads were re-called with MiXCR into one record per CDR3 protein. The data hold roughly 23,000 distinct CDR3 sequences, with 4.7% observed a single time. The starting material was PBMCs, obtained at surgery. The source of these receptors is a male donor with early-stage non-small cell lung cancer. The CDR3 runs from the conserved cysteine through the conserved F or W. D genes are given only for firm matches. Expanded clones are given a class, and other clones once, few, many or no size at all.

cdr3_aa: CASSPWSPYEQYF; cdr3_nt: TGTGCCAGCTCTCCTTGGTCCCCCTACGAGCAGTACTTC; j_call: TRBJ2-7; d_call: NA; v_call: TRBV9; clone_size: many
cdr3_aa: CASSLGAGTGEQYF; cdr3_nt: TGTGCCAGCAGCTTAGGAGCGGGAACGGGTGAGCAGTACTTC; j_call: TRBJ2-7; d_call: TRBD2; v_call: TRBV11-2; clone_size: many
cdr3_aa: CASSLGRTTDTQYF; cdr3_nt: TGCGCCAGCAGCTTGGGGAGGACCACAGATACGCAGTATTTT; j_call: TRBJ2-3; d_call: NA; v_call: TRBV5-1; clone_size: many
cdr3_aa: CASRGGDTYNEQFF; cdr3_nt: TGTGCCAGTAGAGGGGGAGATACCTACAATGAGCAGTTCTTC; j_call: TRBJ2-1; d_call: NA; v_call: TRBV19; clone_size: many
cdr3_aa: CSARDAERGGRFSNQPQHF; cdr3_nt: TGCAGTGCTAGAGACGCAGAAAGAGGAGGAAGGTTTAGCAATCAGCCCCAGCATTTT; j_call: TRBJ1-5; d_call: NA; v_call: TRBV20-1; clone_size: many
cdr3_aa: CATGLAYEQYF; cdr3_nt: TGTGCCACAGGACTAGCCTACGAGCAGTACTTC; j_call: TRBJ2-7; d_call: TRBD2; v_call: TRBV28; clone_size: many
cdr3_aa: CASSQDWTGFSGANVLTF; cdr3_nt: TGCGCCAGCAGCCAAGATTGGACAGGGTTCTCTGGGGCCAACGTCCTGACTTTC; j_call: TRBJ2-6; d_call: TRBD1; v_call: TRBV4-3; clone_size: many
cdr3_aa: CASSLGPGQGAGEQYF; cdr3_nt: TGTGCTAGCAGCTTAGGGCCGGGACAGGGGGCCGGCGAGCAGTACTTC; j_call: TRBJ2-7; d_call: TRBD1; v_call: TRBV7-7; clone_size: many
cdr3_aa: CSARALAGGYTYEQYF; cdr3_nt: TGCAGTGCTAGAGCACTAGCGGGAGGGTACACCTACGAGCAGTACTTC; j_call: TRBJ2-7; d_call: TRBD2; v_call: TRBV20-1; clone_size: NA
cdr3_aa: CASSFYSGSNTGELFF; cdr3_nt: TGCGCCAGCAGCTTTTATAGCGGCTCGAACACCGGGGAGCTGTTTTTT; j_call: TRBJ2-2; d_call: NA; v_call: TRBV5-1; clone_size: many
cdr3_aa: CASSLGLAGGNTGELFF; cdr3_nt: TGTGCCAGCAGCCTAGGACTAGCGGGGGGCAACACCGGGGAGCTGTTTTTT; j_call: TRBJ2-2; d_call: TRBD2; v_call: TRBV7-2; clone_size: medium-sized
cdr3_aa: CSAAGDRDEQFF; cdr3_nt: TGCAGTGCGGCCGGGGACAGGGACGAGCAGTTCTTC; j_call: TRBJ2-1; d_call: TRBD1; v_call: TRBV20-1; clone_size: many
cdr3_aa: CAISESTGVRHF; cdr3_nt: TGTGCCATCAGTGAGTCAACAGGGGTTCGGCATTTT; j_call: TRBJ1-5; d_call: TRBD1; v_call: TRBV10-3; clone_size: many
cdr3_aa: CASTTGTRSGANVLTF; cdr3_nt: TGTGCCAGCACTACGGGCACCCGCTCTGGGGCCAACGTCCTGACTTTC; j_call: TRBJ2-6; d_call: NA; v_call: TRBV28; clone_size: many
cdr3_aa: CASSLALGRAYNEQFF; cdr3_nt: TGTGCCAGCAGCTTAGCGTTGGGAAGGGCCTACAATGAGCAGTTCTTC; j_call: TRBJ2-1; d_call: NA; v_call: TRBV11-1; clone_size: many
cdr3_aa: CATSGLTGGTEAFF; cdr3_nt: TGTGCCACCAGCGGACTAACAGGGGGCACTGAAGCTTTCTTT; j_call: TRBJ1-1; d_call: TRBD1; v_call: TRBV15; clone_size: many
cdr3_aa: CASSRSGAEETQYF; cdr3_nt: TGTGCCAGCAGCCGTAGCGGGGCGGAAGAGACCCAGTACTTC; j_call: TRBJ2-5; d_call: TRBD2; v_call: TRBV5-4; clone_size: many